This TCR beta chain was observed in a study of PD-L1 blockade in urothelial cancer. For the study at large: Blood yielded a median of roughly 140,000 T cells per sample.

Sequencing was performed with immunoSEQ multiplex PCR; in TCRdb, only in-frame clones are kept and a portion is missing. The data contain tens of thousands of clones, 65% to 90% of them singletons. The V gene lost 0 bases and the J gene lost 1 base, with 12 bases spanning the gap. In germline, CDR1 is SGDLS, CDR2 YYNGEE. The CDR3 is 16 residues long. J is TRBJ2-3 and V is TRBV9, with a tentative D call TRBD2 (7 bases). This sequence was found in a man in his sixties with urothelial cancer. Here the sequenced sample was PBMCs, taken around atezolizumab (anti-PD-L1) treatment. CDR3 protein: CASSVEGGARTDTQYF. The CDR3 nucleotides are TGTGCCAGCAGCGTAGAGGGGGGGGCACGCACAGATACGCAGTATTTT.